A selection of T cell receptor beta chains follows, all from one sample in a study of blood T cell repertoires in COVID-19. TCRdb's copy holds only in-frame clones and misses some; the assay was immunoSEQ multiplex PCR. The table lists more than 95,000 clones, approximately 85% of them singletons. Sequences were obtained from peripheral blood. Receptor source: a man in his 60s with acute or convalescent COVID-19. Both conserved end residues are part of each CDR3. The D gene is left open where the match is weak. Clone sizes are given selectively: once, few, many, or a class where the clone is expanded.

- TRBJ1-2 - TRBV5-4 CASSLEENYGYTF TGTGCCAGCAGCTTGGAAGAGAACTATGGCTACACCTTC
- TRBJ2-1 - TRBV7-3 CASSLTRGSNEQFF TGTGCCAGCAGCTTAACAAGGGGCTCCAATGAGCAGTTCTTC
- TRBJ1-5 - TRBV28 CASRGNRGNQPQHF TGTGCCAGCAGGGGAAACAGGGGCAATCAGCCCCAGCATTTT
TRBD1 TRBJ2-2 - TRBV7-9 CASSPRTGPNTGELFF TGTGCCAGCAGCCCCCGGACAGGTCCCAACACCGGGGAGCTGTTTTTT
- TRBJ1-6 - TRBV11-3 CASSLADGQYYSPLHF TGTGCCAGCAGCTTAGCGGATGGACAGTATTACTCACCCCTCCACTTT
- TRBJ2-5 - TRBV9 CASSVSVVETQYF TGTGCCAGCAGCGTCTCAGTGGTGGAGACCCAGTACTTC
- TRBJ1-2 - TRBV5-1 CASSLDGYGYTF TGCGCCAGCAGCTTGGACGGGTATGGCTACACCTTC
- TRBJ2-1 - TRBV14 CASSQEGRVPYNEQFF TGTGCCAGCAGCCAAGAGGGTCGGGTCCCATACAATGAGCAGTTCTTC
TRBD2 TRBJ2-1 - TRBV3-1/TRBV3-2 CASSRLAGVNEQFF TGTGCCAGCAGCCGCCTAGCGGGAGTTAATGAGCAGTTCTTC
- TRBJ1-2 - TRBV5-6 CASSFWGVDGYTF TGTGCCAGCAGCTTTTGGGGAGTCGATGGCTACACCTTC
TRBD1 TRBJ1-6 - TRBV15 CATSTDRGTPPLHF TGTGCCACCAGCACGGACAGGGGAACGCCACCCCTCCACTTT
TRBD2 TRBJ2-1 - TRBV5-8 CASSFSGSSYNEQFF TGTGCCAGCAGTTTTAGCGGGAGCTCCTACAATGAGCAGTTCTTC
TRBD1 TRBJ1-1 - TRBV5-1 CASSRDRVGTEAFF TGCGCCAGCAGCCGAGACAGGGTTGGGACTGAAGCTTTCTTT
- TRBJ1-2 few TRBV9 CASSVDLNYGYTF TGTGCCAGCAGCGTAGATCTTAACTATGGCTACACCTTC
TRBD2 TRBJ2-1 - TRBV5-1 CASSLVGGGSSYNEQFF TGCGCCAGCAGCTTGGTCGGAGGCGGGAGTTCATACAATGAGCAGTTCTTC
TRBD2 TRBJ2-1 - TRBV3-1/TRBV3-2 CASSQGTSGKRGEQFF TGTGCCAGCAGCCAGGGGACTAGCGGGAAGAGGGGTGAGCAGTTCTTC
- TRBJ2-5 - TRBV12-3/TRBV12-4 CASSFAQETQYF TGTGCCAGCAGTTTTGCGCAAGAGACCCAGTACTTC
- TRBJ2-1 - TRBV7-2 CASSEPGQGRDEQFF TGTGCCAGCAGCGAACCGGGACAAGGGAGAGATGAGCAGTTCTTC
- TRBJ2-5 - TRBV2 CASQGQTQETQYF TGTGCCAGCCAAGGACAGACACAAGAGACCCAGTACTTC
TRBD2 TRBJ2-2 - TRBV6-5 CASRTAGTSEVFF TGTGCCAGCAGGACAGCCGGGACTAGCGAAGTGTTTTTT
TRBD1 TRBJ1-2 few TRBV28 CASSEPTGGYQGYTF TGTGCCAGCAGTGAACCGACAGGGGGCTATCAAGGCTACACCTTC
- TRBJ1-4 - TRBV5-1 CASSLGRSNEKLFF TGCGCCAGCAGCTTGGGCAGGTCTAATGAAAAACTGTTTTTT
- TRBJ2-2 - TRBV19 CATRTNLASNTGELFF TGTGCCACCCGGACTAACCTTGCCTCGAACACCGGGGAGCTGTTTTTT
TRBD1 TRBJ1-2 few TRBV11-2 CASTLGTGGAYGYTF TGTGCCAGCACCCTGGGGACAGGGGGGGCCTATGGCTACACCTTC
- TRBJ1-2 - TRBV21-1 CASSTRGREDYGYTF TGTGCCAGCAGCACCCGGGGAAGGGAAGACTATGGCTACACCTTC
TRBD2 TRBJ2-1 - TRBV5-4 CASSFLPGLAGGPDEQFF TGTGCCAGCAGCTTTCTACCGGGACTAGCGGGAGGGCCGGATGAGCAGTTCTTC
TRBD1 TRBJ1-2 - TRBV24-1 CATSDLDRIDYGYTF TGTGCCACCAGTGACCTGGACAGGATCGACTATGGCTACACCTTC
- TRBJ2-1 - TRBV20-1 CSASQRGNEQFF TGCAGTGCTAGTCAGCGTGGCAATGAGCAGTTCTTC
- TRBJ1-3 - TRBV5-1 CASSLSGDTIYF TGCGCCAGCAGCTTGTCGGGGGACACCATATATTTT
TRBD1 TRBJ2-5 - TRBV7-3 CASSLDREETQYF TGTGCCAGCAGTTTAGACAGGGAAGAGACCCAGTACTTC
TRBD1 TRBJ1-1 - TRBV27 CASSHPTGGPNTEAFF TGTGCCAGCAGTCACCCGACAGGGGGGCCCAACACTGAAGCTTTCTTT
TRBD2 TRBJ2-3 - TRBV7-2 CASSLGRGEHTDTQYF TGTGCCAGCAGCTTAGGGCGGGGGGAACACACAGATACGCAGTATTTT
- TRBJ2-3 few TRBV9 CASSVAGKDTQYF TGTGCCAGCAGCGTTGCCGGGAAAGATACGCAGTATTTT
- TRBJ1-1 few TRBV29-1 CSVTVNTEAFF TGCAGCGTTACAGTGAACACTGAAGCTTTCTTT
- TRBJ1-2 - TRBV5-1 CASSFSGDGYTF TGCGCCAGCAGCTTTAGCGGGGATGGCTACACCTTC
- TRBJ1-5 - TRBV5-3 CARSLELVYQPQHF TGTGCCAGAAGCTTGGAGTTAGTCTATCAGCCCCAGCATTTT
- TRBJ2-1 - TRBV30 CASAGLFYNEQFF TGTGCCTCAGCGGGTCTTTTCTACAATGAGCAGTTCTTC
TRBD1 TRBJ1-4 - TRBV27 CASSTRTGGREKLFF TGTGCCAGCAGTACCCGGACAGGGGGGCGGGAAAAACTGTTTTTT
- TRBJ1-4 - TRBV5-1 CASSLGQTGVDEKLFF TGCGCCAGCAGCTTGGGGCAGACAGGTGTAGATGAAAAACTGTTTTTT
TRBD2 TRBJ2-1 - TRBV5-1 CASSLNTGLASSYNEQFF TGCGCCAGCAGCTTAAACACGGGACTAGCAAGCTCCTACAATGAGCAGTTCTTC
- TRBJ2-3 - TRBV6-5 CASSYASRTPTDTQYF TGTGCCAGCAGTTACGCCTCTAGAACACCCACAGATACGCAGTATTTT
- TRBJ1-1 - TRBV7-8 CASSLATRGNTEAFF TGTGCCAGCAGCTTAGCGACGAGAGGGAACACTGAAGCTTTCTTT
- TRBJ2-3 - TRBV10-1 CASSERGMKQDTQYF TGCGCCAGCAGTGAACGGGGGATGAAACAAGATACGCAGTATTTT
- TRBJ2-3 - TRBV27 CASSGILEWSTDTQYF TGTGCCAGCAGTGGTATACTAGAATGGAGCACAGATACGCAGTATTTT
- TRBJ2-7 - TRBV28 CASRTGYTYEQYF TGTGCCAGCAGAACGGGATACACCTACGAGCAGTACTTC
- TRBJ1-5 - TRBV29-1 CSVQISNQPQHF TGCAGCGTTCAGATAAGCAATCAGCCCCAGCATTTT
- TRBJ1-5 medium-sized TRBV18 CASSTRQVSSNQPQHF TGTGCCAGCTCAACCCGACAGGTATCGAGCAATCAGCCCCAGCATTTT
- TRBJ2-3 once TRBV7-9 CATVGGDFTDTQYF TGTGCCACAGTAGGGGGGGACTTCACAGATACGCAGTATTTT
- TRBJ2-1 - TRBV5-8 CASSLGLARGNEQFF TGTGCCAGCAGCTTGGGGCTAGCGCGGGGCAATGAGCAGTTCTTC
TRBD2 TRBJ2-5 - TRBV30 CAWGLGGETQYF TGTGCCTGGGGCCTCGGGGGGGAGACCCAGTACTTC
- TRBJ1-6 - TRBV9 CASSARSYNSPLHF TGTGCCAGCAGCGCTCGCTCCTATAATTCACCCCTCCACTTT
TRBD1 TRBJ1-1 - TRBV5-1 CASSGGTANTEAFF TGCGCCAGCAGCGGAGGGACAGCTAACACTGAAGCTTTCTTT